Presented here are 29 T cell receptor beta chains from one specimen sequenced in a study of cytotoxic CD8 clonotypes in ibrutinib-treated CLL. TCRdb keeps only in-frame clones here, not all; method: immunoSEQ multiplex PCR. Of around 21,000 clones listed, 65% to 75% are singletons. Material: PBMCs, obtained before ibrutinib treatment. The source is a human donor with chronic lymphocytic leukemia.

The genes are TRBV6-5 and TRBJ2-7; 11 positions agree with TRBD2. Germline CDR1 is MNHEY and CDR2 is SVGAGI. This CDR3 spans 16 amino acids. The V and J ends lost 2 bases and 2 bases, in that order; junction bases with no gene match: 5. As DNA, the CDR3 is TGTGCCAGCAGTTACGGTGGTAGCGGGAGGGCCTACGAGCAGTACTTC. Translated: CASSYGGSGRAYEQYF.

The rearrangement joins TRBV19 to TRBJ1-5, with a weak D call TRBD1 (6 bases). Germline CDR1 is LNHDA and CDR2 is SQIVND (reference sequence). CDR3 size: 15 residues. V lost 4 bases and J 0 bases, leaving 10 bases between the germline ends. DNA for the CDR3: TGTGCCAGTAGTAGCAGGGGTTATAGCAATCAGCCCCAGCATTTT. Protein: CASSSRGYSNQPQHF.

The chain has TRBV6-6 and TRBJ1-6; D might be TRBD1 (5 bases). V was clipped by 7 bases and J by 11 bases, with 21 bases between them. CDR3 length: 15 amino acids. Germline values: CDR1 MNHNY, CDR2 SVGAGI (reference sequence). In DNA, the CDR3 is TGTGCCAGCACTGACGGAGAGTCGGGGCAGGCACCCCTCCACTTT. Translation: CASTDGESGQAPLHF.

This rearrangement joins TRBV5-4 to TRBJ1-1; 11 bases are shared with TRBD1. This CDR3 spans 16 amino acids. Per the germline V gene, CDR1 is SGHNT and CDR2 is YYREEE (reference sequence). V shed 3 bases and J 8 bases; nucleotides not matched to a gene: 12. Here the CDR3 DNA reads TGTGCCAGCAGCTCCCCCCGGACAGGGGGCGATTGGGAAGCTTTCTTT. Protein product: CASSSPRTGGDWEAFF.

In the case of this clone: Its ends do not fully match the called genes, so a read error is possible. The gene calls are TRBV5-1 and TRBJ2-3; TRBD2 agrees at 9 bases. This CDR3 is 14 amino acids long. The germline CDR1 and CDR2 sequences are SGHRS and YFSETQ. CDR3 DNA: TGCGCCAGCAGGTTGGGACTAGCTACAGATACGCAGTATTTT. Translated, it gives CASRLGLATDTQYF.

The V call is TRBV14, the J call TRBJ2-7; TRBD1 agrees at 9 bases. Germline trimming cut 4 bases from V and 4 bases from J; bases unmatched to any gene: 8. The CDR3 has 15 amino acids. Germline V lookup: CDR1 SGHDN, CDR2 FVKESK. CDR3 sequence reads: CASSPRDREAYEQYF. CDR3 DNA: TGTGCCAGCAGCCCCCGGGACAGGGAGGCTTACGAGCAGTACTTC. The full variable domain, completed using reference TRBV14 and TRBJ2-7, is EAGVTQFPSHSVIEKGQTVTLRCDPISGHDNLYWYRRVMGKEIKFLLHFVKESKQDESGMPNNRFLAERTGGTYSTLKVQPAELEDSGVYFCASSPRDREAYEQYFGPGTRLTVT.

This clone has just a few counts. The CDR3 is CASMEGHPANYGYTF. The CDR3 coding sequence is TGTGCCAGCATGGAGGGACACCCGGCTAACTATGGCTACACCTTC. This chain links TRBV28 with TRBJ1-2; possibly TRBD1 for D (6 bases). V lost 7 bases to trimming and J lost 0 bases, with 15 bases between them. CDR3 length: 15 residues. The germline gives CDR1 MDHEN, CDR2 SYDVKM.

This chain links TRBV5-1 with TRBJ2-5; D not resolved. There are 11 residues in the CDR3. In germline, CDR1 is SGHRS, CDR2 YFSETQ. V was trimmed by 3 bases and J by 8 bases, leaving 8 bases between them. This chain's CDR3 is CASSSRATQYF. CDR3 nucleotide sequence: TGCGCCAGCAGCTCCCGGGCCACCCAGTACTTC.

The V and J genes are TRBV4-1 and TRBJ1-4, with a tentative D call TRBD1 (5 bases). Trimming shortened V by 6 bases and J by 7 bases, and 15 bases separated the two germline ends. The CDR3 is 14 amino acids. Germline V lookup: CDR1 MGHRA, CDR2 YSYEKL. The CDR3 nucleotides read TGCGCCAGCAGGTCGGGCCAGGGCGGTGAAAAACTGTTTTTT. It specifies CASRSGQGGEKLFF.

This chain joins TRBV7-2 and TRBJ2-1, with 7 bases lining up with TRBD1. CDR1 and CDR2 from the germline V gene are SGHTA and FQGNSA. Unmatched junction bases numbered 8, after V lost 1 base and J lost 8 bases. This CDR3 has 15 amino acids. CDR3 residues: CASSLVGQGVDEQFF. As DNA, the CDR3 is TGTGCCAGCAGCTTAGTGGGGCAGGGGGTCGATGAGCAGTTCTTC. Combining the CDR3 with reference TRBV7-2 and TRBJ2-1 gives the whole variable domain GAGVSQSPSNKVTEKGKDVELRCDPISGHTALYWYRQSLGQGLEFLIYFQGNSAPDKSGLPSDRFSAERTGGSVSTLTIQRTQQEDSAVYLCASSLVGQGVDEQFFGPGTRLTVL.

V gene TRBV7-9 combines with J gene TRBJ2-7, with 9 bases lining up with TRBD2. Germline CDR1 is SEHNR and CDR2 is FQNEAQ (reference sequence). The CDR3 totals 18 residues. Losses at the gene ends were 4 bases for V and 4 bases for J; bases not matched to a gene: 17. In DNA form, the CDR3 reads TGTGCCAGCAGCTCCCCGACTAGCGGAGTGGGGTTCTGGTACGAGCAGTACTTC. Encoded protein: CASSSPTSGVGFWYEQYF.

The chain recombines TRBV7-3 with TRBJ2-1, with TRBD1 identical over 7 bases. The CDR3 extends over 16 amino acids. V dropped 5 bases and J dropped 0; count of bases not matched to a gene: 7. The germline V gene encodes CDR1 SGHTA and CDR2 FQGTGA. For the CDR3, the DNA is TGTGCCAGCAGCCCTAGGGACAGTCGCTCCTACAATGAGCAGTTCTTC. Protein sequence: CASSPRDSRSYNEQFF.

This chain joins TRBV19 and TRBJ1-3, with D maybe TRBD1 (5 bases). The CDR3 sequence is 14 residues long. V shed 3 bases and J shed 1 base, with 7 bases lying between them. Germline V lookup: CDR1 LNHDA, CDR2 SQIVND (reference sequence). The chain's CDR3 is CASSIGQSGNTIYF. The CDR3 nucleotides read TGTGCCAGTAGTATCGGACAATCTGGAAACACCATATATTTT.

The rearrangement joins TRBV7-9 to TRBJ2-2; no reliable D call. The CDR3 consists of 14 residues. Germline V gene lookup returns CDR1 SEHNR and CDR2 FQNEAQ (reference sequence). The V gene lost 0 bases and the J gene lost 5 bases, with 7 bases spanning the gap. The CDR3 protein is CASSLAVATGELFF. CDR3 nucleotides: TGTGCCAGCAGCTTAGCTGTGGCAACCGGGGAGCTGTTTTTT.

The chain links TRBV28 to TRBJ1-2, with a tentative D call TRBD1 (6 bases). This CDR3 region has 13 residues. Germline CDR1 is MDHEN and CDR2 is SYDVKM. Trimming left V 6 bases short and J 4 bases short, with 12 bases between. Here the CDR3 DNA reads TGTGCCAGCAGCCCGGACAGCAGCTATGGCTACACCTTC. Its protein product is CASSPDSSYGYTF.

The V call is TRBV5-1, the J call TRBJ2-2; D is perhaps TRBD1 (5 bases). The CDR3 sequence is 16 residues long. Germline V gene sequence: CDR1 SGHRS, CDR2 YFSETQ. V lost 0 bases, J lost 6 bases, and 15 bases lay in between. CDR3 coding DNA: TGCGCCAGCAGCTTGGCCCGTGGGGCGAGCCCCGGGGAGCTGTTTTTT. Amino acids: CASSLARGASPGELFF. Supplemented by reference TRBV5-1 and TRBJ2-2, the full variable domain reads KAGVTQTPRYLIKTRGQQVTLSCSPISGHRSVSWYQQTPGQGLQFLFEYFSETQRNKGNFPGRFSGRQFSNSRSEMNVSTLELGDSALYLCASSLARGASPGELFFGEGSRLTVL.

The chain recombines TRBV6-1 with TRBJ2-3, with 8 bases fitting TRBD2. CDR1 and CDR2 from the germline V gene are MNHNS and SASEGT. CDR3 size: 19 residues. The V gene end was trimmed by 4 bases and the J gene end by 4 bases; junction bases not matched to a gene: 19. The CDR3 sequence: CASSGSSGSTRFLADTQYF. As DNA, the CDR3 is TGTGCCAGCAGTGGTTCGAGCGGGAGCACTAGATTTCTGGCAGATACGCAGTATTTT.

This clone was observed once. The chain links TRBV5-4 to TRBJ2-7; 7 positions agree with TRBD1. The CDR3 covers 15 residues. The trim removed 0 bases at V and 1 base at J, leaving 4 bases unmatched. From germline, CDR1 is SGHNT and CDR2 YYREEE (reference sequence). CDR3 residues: CASSLEQGNSYEQYF. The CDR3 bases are TGTGCCAGCAGCTTGGAACAGGGGAATTCCTACGAGCAGTACTTC.

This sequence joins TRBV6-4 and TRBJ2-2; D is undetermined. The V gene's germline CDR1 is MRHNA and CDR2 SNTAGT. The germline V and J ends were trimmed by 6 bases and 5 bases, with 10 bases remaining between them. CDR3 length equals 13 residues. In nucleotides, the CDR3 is TGTGCCAGCAGCAAACGCGAAACCGGGGAGCTGTTTTTT. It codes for CASSKRETGELFF.

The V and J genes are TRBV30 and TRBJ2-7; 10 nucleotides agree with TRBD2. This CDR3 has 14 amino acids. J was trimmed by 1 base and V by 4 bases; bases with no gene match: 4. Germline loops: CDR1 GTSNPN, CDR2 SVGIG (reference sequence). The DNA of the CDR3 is TGTGCCTGGAAAATAGCGGGAGGTTCCTACGAGCAGTACTTC. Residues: CAWKIAGGSYEQYF. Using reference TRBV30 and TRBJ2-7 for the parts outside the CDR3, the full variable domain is SQTIHQWPATLVQPVGSPLSLECTVEGTSNPNLYWYRQAAGRGLQLLFYSVGIGQISSEVPQNLSASRPQDRQFILSSKKLLLSDSGFYLCAWKIAGGSYEQYFGPGTRLTVT.

CDR3 protein: CASSQDVSQETQYF. CDR3 DNA: TGCGCCAGCAGCCAAGACGTCTCCCAAGAGACCCAGTACTTC. The rearrangement links TRBV4-3 to TRBJ2-5; D not resolved. V was clipped by 0 bases and J by 1 base, with 6 bases between them. CDR1 and CDR2 (germline): LGHNA, YSLEER. The CDR3 loop spans 14 amino acids.

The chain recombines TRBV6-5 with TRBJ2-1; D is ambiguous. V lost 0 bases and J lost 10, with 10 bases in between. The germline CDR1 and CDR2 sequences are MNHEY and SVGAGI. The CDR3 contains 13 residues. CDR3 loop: CASSYSRISEQFF. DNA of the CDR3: TGTGCCAGCAGTTACTCACGCATTAGCGAGCAGTTCTTC.

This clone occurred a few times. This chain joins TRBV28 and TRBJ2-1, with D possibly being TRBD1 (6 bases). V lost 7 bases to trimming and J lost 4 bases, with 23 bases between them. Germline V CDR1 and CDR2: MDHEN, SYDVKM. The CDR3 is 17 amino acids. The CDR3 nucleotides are TGTGCCAGCACCCACCAGGGGCTCCCGCTGAATTACAATGAGCAGTTCTTC. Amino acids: CASTHQGLPLNYNEQFF.

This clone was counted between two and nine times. CDR3 protein: CATSGELASSYNEQFF. CDR3 DNA sequence: TGTGCCACCAGCGGGGAGTTAGCCAGCTCCTACAATGAGCAGTTCTTC. The rearrangement links TRBV15 to TRBJ2-1; D is possibly TRBD2 (5 bases). This CDR3 has 16 amino acids. The V and J ends lost 5 bases and 0 bases respectively, with 14 bases between them. The germline gives CDR1 LNHNV, CDR2 YYDKDF (reference sequence).

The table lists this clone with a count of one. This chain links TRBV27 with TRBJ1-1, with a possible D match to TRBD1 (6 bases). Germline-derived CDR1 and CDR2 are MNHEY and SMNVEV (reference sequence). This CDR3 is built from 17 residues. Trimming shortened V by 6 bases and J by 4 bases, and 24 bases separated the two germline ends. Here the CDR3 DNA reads TGTGCCAGCAGGGACCTCCTAGACAGGCATCGGGGCACTGAAGCTTTCTTT. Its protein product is CASRDLLDRHRGTEAFF.

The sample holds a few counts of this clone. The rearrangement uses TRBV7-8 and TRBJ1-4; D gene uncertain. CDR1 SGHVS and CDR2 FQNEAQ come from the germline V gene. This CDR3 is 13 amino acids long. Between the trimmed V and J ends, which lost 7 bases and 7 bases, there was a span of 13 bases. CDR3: CASNRGTGEKLFF. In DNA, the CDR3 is TGTGCCAGCAACCGTGGAACCGGTGAAAAACTGTTTTTT.

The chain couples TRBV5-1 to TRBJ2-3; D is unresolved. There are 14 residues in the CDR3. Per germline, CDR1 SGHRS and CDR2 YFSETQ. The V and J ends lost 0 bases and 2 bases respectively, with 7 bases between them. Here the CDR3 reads CASSLVDYTDTQYF. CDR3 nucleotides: TGCGCCAGCAGCTTGGTGGATTACACAGATACGCAGTATTTT.

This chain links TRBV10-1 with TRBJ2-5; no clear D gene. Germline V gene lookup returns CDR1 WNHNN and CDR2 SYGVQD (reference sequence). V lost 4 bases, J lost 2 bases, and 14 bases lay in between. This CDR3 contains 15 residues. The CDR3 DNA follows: TGCGCCAGCAGTGCCGGACCTCCCGGACAAGAGACCCAGTACTTC. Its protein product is CASSAGPPGQETQYF.

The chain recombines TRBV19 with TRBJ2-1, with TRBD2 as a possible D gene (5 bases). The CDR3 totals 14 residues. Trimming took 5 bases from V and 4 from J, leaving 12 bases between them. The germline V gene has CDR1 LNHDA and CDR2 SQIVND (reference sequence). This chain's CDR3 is CASSRGQVYNEQFF. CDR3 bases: TGTGCCAGTAGTCGAGGGCAGGTTTACAATGAGCAGTTCTTC.